These 11 T cell receptor beta chains were all obtained from the same sample, sequenced in a study of blood T cell repertoires in COVID-19. This table comes from immunoSEQ multiplex PCR, and its TCRdb copy is limited to in-frame clones, with some not included. The sample holds a few hundred thousand clones; about four fifths are singletons and the top ten take less than 4%. Specimen: peripheral blood. These receptors were taken from a young woman with acute or convalescent COVID-19.

This chain uses TRBV6-5 with TRBJ2-7; perhaps TRBD2 as D (6 bases). In germline, CDR1 is MNHEY, CDR2 SVGAGI. The V and J ends lost 4 bases and 3 bases respectively, with 16 bases between them. The CDR3 is 15 residues long. CDR3 in amino acids: CASSCRDCPFYEQYF. For the CDR3, the DNA is TGTGCCAGCAGTTGCCGGGACTGTCCCTTCTACGAGCAGTACTTC.

About this clone itself: The germline gene is not matched at one end of the junction; a read error may be the cause. Here the CDR3 DNA reads TGTGCTAGCAGCCCGGGGACAGTAGCAGAGACCCAGTACTTC. This translates into CASSPGTVAETQYF. The chain uses TRBV7-7 and TRBJ2-5; 7 bases match TRBD1. This CDR3 has 14 amino acids. Germline assignment: CDR1 SSHAT and CDR2 FNYEAQ (reference sequence).

The CDR3 coding sequence is TGTGCCAGCAGCCGCGACGGGTCCTCTTATGGCTACACCTTC. It codes for CASSRDGSSYGYTF. The rearrangement uses TRBV7-2 and TRBJ1-2; D is undetermined. The CDR3 extends over 14 amino acids. Germline values: CDR1 SGHTA, CDR2 FQGNSA. V was shortened by 5 bases and J by 5 bases, with 15 bases between the two germline ends.

The chain joins TRBV14 to TRBJ1-3; possibly TRBD1 for D (5 bases). Germline V gives CDR1 SGHDN, CDR2 FVKESK. The V gene lost 4 bases and the J gene lost 6 bases, with 10 bases spanning the gap. This CDR3 contains 13 residues. CDR3 sequence (DNA): TGTGCCAGCAGCCGATCGGGACTAAACACCATATATTTT. It is translated as CASSRSGLNTIYF.

This sequence joins TRBV7-9 and TRBJ2-2; a possible D gene is TRBD2 (6 bases). Deletions cut 6 bases from V and 2 bases from J, with 16 bases between. The length of the CDR3 is 16 residues. Germline CDR1 is SEHNR and CDR2 is FQNEAQ (reference sequence). CDR3 residues: CASSPRRGPNTGELFF. The DNA for the CDR3 is TGTGCCAGCAGTCCGAGGCGGGGACCCAACACCGGGGAGCTGTTTTTT. Using reference TRBV7-9 and TRBJ2-2 for the parts outside the CDR3, the full variable domain is DTGVSQNPRHKITKRGQNVTFRCDPISEHNRLYWYRQTLGQGPEFLTYFQNEAQLEKSRLLSDRFSAERPKGSFSTLEIQRTEQGDSAMYLCASSPRRGPNTGELFFGEGSRLTVL.

The chain uses TRBV6-6 and TRBJ1-5; TRBD1 matches 8 bases. The CDR3 has 14 amino acids. The junction had 3 bases not matched to a gene; V was cut back by 6 bases and J by 2 bases. Germline V gives CDR1 MNHNY, CDR2 SVGAGI (reference sequence). CDR3 in DNA: TGTGCCAGCAGAATGGGACAGGGCAATCAGCCCCAGCATTTT. It yields the protein CASRMGQGNQPQHF.

The chain uses TRBV5-1 and TRBJ2-3; D possibly corresponds to TRBD2 (6 bases). Per the germline V gene, CDR1 is SGHRS and CDR2 is YFSETQ. V lost 5 bases and J 0 bases, leaving 10 bases between the germline ends. This CDR3 has 14 residues. The CDR3 sequence: CASRAGTSTDTQYF. CDR3 DNA sequence: TGCGCCAGCAGAGCCGGGACTAGCACAGATACGCAGTATTTT.

The rearrangement uses TRBV19 and TRBJ2-1; tentative D call: TRBD1 (5 bases). CDR1 LNHDA and CDR2 SQIVND come from the germline V gene (reference sequence). V was shortened by 4 bases and J by 0 bases, with 10 bases between the two germline ends. The CDR3 spans 15 residues. In DNA form, the CDR3 reads TGTGCCAGTAGTAAGACAGTAAGCTCCTACAATGAGCAGTTCTTC. It encodes CASSKTVSSYNEQFF. Based on the CDR3 plus reference TRBV19 and TRBJ2-1, the full variable domain is DGGITQSPKYLFRKEGQNVTLSCEQNLNHDAMYWYRQDPGQGLRLIYYSQIVNDFQKGDIAEGYSVSREKKESFPLTVTSAQKNPTAFYLCASSKTVSSYNEQFFGPGTRLTVL.

This sequence joins TRBV28 and TRBJ2-2; 7 nucleotides match TRBD2. The length of the CDR3 is 18 residues. V was clipped by 3 bases and J by 0 bases; unmatched bases: 10. Germline-derived CDR1 and CDR2 are MDHEN and SYDVKM. The CDR3 region is CASSFGGLGRANTGELFF. The CDR3 bases are TGTGCCAGCAGTTTTGGTGGTTTGGGGAGGGCGAACACCGGGGAGCTGTTTTTT.

The chain combines TRBV19 with TRBJ1-5, with 7 bases aligning to TRBD1. The ends lost 9 bases at V and 2 bases at J; junction bases unmatched: 16. CDR1 is LNHDA, CDR2 SQIVND, per germline (reference sequence). The CDR3 spans 17 residues. The CDR3 sequence is CASCPGVRGDGNQPQHF. CDR3 sequence (DNA): TGTGCCAGCTGCCCCGGGGTCAGGGGGGACGGCAATCAGCCCCAGCATTTT.

The chain combines TRBV2 with TRBJ1-4; D ambiguous. The CDR3 length is 14 residues. The V gene's germline CDR1 is SNHLY and CDR2 FYNNEI. Between the trimmed V and J ends, which lost 8 bases and 4 bases, there was a span of 14 bases. The CDR3 reads CASGRAGFNEKLFF. DNA for the CDR3: TGTGCCAGCGGGAGGGCAGGTTTTAATGAAAAACTGTTTTTT.